This TCR beta chain was sequenced in a study of beta chain features in type 1 diabetes. Study-level background: The number of sorted cells examined across all samples was around 99 million.

Each of the CD4+ naive, central memory, regulatory and stem cell-like memory populations was sorted via CD45RO/CCR7/CD25/CD127/CD95/CD27. With respect to this clone: Its specificity is not known.

The authors reverse transcribed all of the isolated RNA, so sequencing captured expressed TCRB transcripts. The repertoire was sequenced with immunoSEQ multiplex PCR; TCRdb's copy has only in-frame clones and lacks some. The sample includes 200,000 to 300,000 clones, around 21% of them seen just once. The study, taken as a whole, reports: Compared to healthy donors, patients appeared to have naive, central memory and Treg TCRB repertoires that were more alike. In every one of the four CD4+ subsets, TCRB CDR3s were moderately but significantly shorter in Type 1 diabetes patients.

The V and J ends lost 0 bases and 1 base respectively, with 13 bases between them. The CDR3 is 16 amino acids. In germline, CDR1 is LNHNV, CDR2 YYDKDF (reference sequence). The origin of this receptor is a middle-aged woman with type 1 diabetes. The chain couples TRBV15 to TRBJ2-7, with D maybe TRBD1 (5 bases). The source material was naive CD4+ T cells from blood. The CDR3 nucleotides read TGTGCCACCAGCAGAGATTCAGGGCTCGGATCCTACGAGCAGTACTTC. Its translation: CATSRDSGLGSYEQYF.